The next 13 T cell receptor beta chains were all read from a single sample in a study of T cell responses to AZD1222 COVID-19 vaccine. Clones were sequenced by immunoSEQ multiplex PCR, and TCRdb holds only the in-frame ones, with some missing. The sample carries more than 100,000 clones, about 90% recorded once. Here the sequenced sample was peripheral blood, taken on day 0 of AZD1222 vaccination. The receptors stem from an adult in good health.

The rearrangement joins TRBV5-1 to TRBJ1-1, with unresolved D. Germline V gene sequence: CDR1 SGHRS, CDR2 YFSETQ. The ends were cut back, 7 bases at V and 2 bases at J, with 15 bases in the middle. The CDR3 has 14 amino acids. The CDR3 DNA reads TGCGCCAGCGCGCCCACGACGGATAACACTGAAGCTTTCTTT. Translated: CASAPTTDNTEAFF.

The chain links TRBV2 to TRBJ1-2; D not certain. CDR1 is SNHLY and CDR2 is FYNNEI in the germline V gene. V lost 4 bases and J lost 6, with 9 bases in between. The CDR3 length is 12 residues. CDR3 sequence (DNA): TGTGCCAGCAGTGCGGAGGCCGATGGCTACACCTTC. Translation: CASSAEADGYTF.

This clone was detected only once. The chain is built from TRBV5-1 and TRBJ1-1; TRBD1 matches 9 bases. This CDR3 is 14 amino acids long. Germline trimming cut 2 bases from V and 4 bases from J; bases unmatched to any gene: 3. In germline, CDR1 is SGHRS, CDR2 YFSETQ. The chain's CDR3 is CASSFSTGGTEAFF. The DNA of the CDR3 is TGCGCCAGCAGCTTCTCGACAGGGGGCACTGAAGCTTTCTTT.

The chain combines TRBV19 with TRBJ2-7; TRBD1 aligns across 8 bases. The CDR3 is 15 amino acids. Germline V gene sequence: CDR1 LNHDA, CDR2 SQIVND (reference sequence). Losses at the gene ends were 8 bases for V and 0 bases for J; bases not matched to a gene: 9. In DNA, the CDR3 is TGTGCCAGTGGACCGGGACAGGTCGCCTCCTACGAGCAGTACTTC. This sequence encodes CASGPGQVASYEQYF.

The V and J genes are TRBV5-3 and TRBJ2-1, with TRBD1 matching over 12 bases. TRBV5-3 is an open reading frame whose function is uncertain. CDR3 size: 19 residues. V gave up 4 bases and J gave up 0 bases; unmatched junction bases: 11. The CDR3 sequence: CARSEPGQGASSSYNEQFF. The CDR3 DNA sequence: TGTGCCAGAAGCGAACCGGGACAGGGGGCCTCCAGCTCCTACAATGAGCAGTTCTTC.

V is TRBV6-5 and J is TRBJ1-2; maybe TRBD1 (6 bases). The germline gives CDR1 MNHEY, CDR2 SVGAGI. This CDR3 is 14 amino acids long. Trimming left V 7 bases short and J 2 bases short, with 14 bases between. The CDR3 here is CASTLRGGNYGYTF. The DNA for the CDR3 is TGTGCCAGCACCCTAAGAGGGGGAAACTATGGCTACACCTTC.

The genes are TRBV24-1 and TRBJ1-2, with 9 bases lining up with TRBD1. Germline lookup yields CDR1 KGHDR and CDR2 SFDVKD. CDR3 length: 13 amino acids. V trimming: 5 bases; J trimming: 7 bases; junction bases outside the gene matches: 4. CDR3 loop: CATSVGQGTGYTF. For the CDR3, the DNA is TGTGCCACCAGTGTGGGACAGGGAACTGGCTACACCTTC.

A single count supports this clone. The chain has TRBV11-3 and TRBJ2-2, with D possibly being TRBD2 (5 bases). The V end was cut by 4 bases, the J end by 3 bases, with 9 bases between. In germline, CDR1 is SGHNT, CDR2 YENEEA. The CDR3 covers 14 residues. The CDR3 sequence: CASSWRWDTGELFF. CDR3 nucleotides: TGTGCCAGCAGCTGGAGGTGGGACACCGGGGAGCTGTTTTTT.

CDR3 bases: TGCAGCTATGGGGGGTCAGGGGGCTATGGCTACACCTTC. It translates to CSYGGSGGYGYTF. The chain uses TRBV29-1 and TRBJ1-2; 7 bases match TRBD1. Germline CDR1 and CDR2: SQVTM and ANQGSEA. The CDR3 spans 13 residues. Unmatched junction bases numbered 10, after V lost 8 bases and J lost 4 bases.

V and J are TRBV18 and TRBJ1-5; D is uncertain. CDR3 length: 16 amino acids. The V and J ends lost 3 bases and 0 bases respectively, with 12 bases between them. The germline V gene has CDR1 KGHSH and CDR2 LQKENI. This chain's CDR3 is CASSPGPPYSNQPQHF. Here the CDR3 DNA reads TGTGCCAGCTCACCTGGTCCTCCTTATAGCAATCAGCCCCAGCATTTT.

This chain connects TRBV7-2 to TRBJ2-2; possibly TRBD2 for D (5 bases). This CDR3 has 14 amino acids. Between the trimmed V and J ends, which lost 1 base and 8 bases, there was a span of 11 bases. Germline lookup yields CDR1 SGHTA and CDR2 FQGNSA. The CDR3 DNA reads as TGTGCCAGCAGCTTAGAACTAGTTCCTGGGGAGCTGTTTTTT. This gives the protein CASSLELVPGELFF.

This chain's CDR3 is CASRGRGDHEQYF. As DNA, the CDR3 is TGTGCCAGCAGGGGGCGGGGAGACCACGAGCAGTACTTC. The chain carries TRBV6-5 and TRBJ2-7, with a weak D call TRBD2 (6 bases). V lost 6 bases, J lost 5 bases, and 14 bases lay in between. Per the germline V gene, CDR1 is MNHEY and CDR2 is SVGAGI. CDR3 length equals 13 residues.

The chain carries TRBV7-2 and TRBJ1-4, with a tentative D call TRBD1 (6 bases). The V gene's germline CDR1 is SGHTA and CDR2 FQGNSA. V was pared by 5 bases and J by 8 bases, with 18 bases between. This CDR3 contains 15 residues. CDR3 in amino acids: CASSPHTGLGEKLFF. CDR3 nucleotides: TGTGCCAGCAGCCCTCATACAGGGTTGGGCGAAAAACTGTTTTTT.